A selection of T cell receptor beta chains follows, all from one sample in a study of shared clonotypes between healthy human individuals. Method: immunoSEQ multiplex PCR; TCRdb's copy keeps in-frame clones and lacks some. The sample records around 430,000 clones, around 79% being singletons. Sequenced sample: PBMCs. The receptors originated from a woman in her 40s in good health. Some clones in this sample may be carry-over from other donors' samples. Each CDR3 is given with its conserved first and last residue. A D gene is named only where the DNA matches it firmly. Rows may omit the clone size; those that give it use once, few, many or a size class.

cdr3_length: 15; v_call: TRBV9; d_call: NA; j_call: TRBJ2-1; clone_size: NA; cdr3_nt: TGTGCCAGCAGCGTAGGTGTGGGCGGCCTCAATGAGCAGTTCTTC; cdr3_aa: CASSVGVGGLNEQFF
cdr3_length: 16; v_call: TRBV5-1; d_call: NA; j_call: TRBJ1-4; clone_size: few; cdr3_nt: TGCGCCAGCAGCGGGGACTACTACTCACCTAATGAAAAACTGTTTTTT; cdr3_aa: CASSGDYYSPNEKLFF
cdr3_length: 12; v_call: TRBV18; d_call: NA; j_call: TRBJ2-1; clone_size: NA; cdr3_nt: TGTGCCAACTCAGCTACACCCAGTGAGCAGTTCTTC; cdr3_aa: CANSATPSEQFF
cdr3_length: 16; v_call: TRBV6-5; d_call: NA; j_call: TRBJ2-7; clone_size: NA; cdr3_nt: TGTGCCAGCAGTTACAACGGGGCCAGCATCCTATTCGAGCAGTACTTC; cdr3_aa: CASSYNGASILFEQYF
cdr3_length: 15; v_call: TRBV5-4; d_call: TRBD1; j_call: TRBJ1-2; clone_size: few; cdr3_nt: TGTGCCAGCAGCGCCTTACAGGGGGCCGGCTATGGCTACACCTTC; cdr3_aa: CASSALQGAGYGYTF
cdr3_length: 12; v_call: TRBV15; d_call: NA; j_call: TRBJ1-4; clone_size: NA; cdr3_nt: TGTGGTGTAGGACAGAGAAATGAAAAACTGTTTTTT; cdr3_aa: CGVGQRNEKLFF
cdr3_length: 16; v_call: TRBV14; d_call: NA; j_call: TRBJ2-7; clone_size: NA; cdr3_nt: TGTGCCAGCAGCCAAGGACTCCCCCTGGGCCCCTGCGAGCAGTACTTC; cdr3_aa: CASSQGLPLGPCEQYF
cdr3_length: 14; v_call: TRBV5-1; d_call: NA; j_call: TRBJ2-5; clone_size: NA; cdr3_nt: TGCGCCAGCAGCTCAACCGGGCCCCAAGAGACCCAGTACTTC; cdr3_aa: CASSSTGPQETQYF
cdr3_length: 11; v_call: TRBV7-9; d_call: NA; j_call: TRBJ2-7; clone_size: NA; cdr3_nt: TGTGCCAGCAGCACATCTAGCGAGCAGTACTTC; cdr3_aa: CASSTSSEQYF
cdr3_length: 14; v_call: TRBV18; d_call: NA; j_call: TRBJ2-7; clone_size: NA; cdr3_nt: TGTGCCAGCTCACCACCGAACAGCCCCTACGAGCAGTACTTC; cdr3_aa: CASSPPNSPYEQYF
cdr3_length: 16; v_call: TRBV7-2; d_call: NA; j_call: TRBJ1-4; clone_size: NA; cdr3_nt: TGTGCCAGCAGCCAACGCCCAGGGTTTCTGGGTGAAAAACTGTTTTTT; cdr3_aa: CASSQRPGFLGEKLFF
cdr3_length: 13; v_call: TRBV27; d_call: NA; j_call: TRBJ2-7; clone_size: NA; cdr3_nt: TGTGCCAGCAGTTCCAGAAGCTCCTACGAGCAGTACTTC; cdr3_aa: CASSSRSSYEQYF
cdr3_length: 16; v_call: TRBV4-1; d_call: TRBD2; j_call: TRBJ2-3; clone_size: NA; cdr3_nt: TGCGCCAGCAGCCCCCTTACTAGCGGGAGTATCGATACGCAGTATTTT; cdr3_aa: CASSPLTSGSIDTQYF
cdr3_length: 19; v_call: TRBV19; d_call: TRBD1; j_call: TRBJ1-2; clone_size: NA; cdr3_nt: TGTGCCAGTAGTATAGTTGTGGTTGGACAGGGGGCATTCGACTATGGCTACACCTTC; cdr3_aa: CASSIVVVGQGAFDYGYTF
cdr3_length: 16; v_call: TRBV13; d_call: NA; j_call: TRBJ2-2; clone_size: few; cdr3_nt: TGTGCCAGCAGCCCAGATGGGCAGGGGCACACCGGGGAGCTGTTTTTT; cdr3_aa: CASSPDGQGHTGELFF
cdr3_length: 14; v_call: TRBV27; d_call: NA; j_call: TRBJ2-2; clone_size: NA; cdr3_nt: TGTGCCAGCGAGCCCCTAGCGTACACCGGGGAGCTGTTTTTT; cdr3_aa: CASEPLAYTGELFF
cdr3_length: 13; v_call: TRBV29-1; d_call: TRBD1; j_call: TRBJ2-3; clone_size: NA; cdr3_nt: TGCAGCGTCGCGACAGGGGGTGGAGATACGCAGTATTTT; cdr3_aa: CSVATGGGDTQYF
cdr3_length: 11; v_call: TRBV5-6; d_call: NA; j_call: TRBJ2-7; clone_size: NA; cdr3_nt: TGTGCCAGCAGCTTCGGTTACGAGCAGTACTTC; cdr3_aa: CASSFGYEQYF
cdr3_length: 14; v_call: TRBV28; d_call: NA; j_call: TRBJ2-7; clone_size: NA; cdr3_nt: TGTGCCAGCAGTTTAGAGTCCTACGACTACGAGCAGTACTTC; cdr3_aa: CASSLESYDYEQYF
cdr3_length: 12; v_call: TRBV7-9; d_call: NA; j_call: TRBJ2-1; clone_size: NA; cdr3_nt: TGTGCCACGTCAGACTGGCGCAATGAGCAGTTCTTC; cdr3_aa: CATSDWRNEQFF
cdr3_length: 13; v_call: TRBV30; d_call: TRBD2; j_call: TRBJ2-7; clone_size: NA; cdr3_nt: TGTGCCCGAGCTAGCGGAAGCTCCTACGAGCAGTACTTC; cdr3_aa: CARASGSSYEQYF
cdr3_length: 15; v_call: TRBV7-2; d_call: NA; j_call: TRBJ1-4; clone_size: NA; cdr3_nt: TGTGCCAGCAGCTTAGCGGCGGGGATTCGGGAAAAACTGTTTTTT; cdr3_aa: CASSLAAGIREKLFF
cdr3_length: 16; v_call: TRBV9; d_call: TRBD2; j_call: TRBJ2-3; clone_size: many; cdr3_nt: TGTGCCAGCAGCGTAGACCTAGCGGGAGGAACAGATACGCAGTATTTT; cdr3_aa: CASSVDLAGGTDTQYF
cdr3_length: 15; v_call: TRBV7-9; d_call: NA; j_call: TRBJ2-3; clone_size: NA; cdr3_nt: TGTGCCAGCAGCCTCGCGGGGACCATCACAGATACGCAGTATTTT; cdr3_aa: CASSLAGTITDTQYF
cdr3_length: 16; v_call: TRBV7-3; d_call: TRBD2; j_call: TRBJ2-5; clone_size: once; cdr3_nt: TGTGCCAGCAGCCCTGGACTAGCGGGACGATCGGAGACCCAGTACTTC; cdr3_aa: CASSPGLAGRSETQYF
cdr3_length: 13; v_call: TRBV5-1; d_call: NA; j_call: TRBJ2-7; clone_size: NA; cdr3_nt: TGCGCCAGCAGCTTGAATTCGCGCTACGAGCAGTACTTC; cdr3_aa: CASSLNSRYEQYF
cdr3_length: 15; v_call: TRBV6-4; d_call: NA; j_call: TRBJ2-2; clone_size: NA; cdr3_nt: TGTGCCAGCAGTTCAGGAGAGAGGAACACCGGGGAGCTGTTTTTT; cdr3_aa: CASSSGERNTGELFF
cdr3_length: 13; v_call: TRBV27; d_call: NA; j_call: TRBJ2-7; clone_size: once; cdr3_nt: TGTGCCAGCGCCCCGATCTCTCGAATGGAGCAGTACTTC; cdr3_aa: CASAPISRMEQYF
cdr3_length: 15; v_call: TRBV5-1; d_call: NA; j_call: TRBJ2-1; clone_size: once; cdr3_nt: TGCGCCAGCAGCTTGTCTGCGTGGATGTCTCCTGAGCAGTTCTTC; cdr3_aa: CASSLSAWMSPEQFF
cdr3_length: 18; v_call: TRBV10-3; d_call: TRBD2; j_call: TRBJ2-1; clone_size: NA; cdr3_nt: TGTGCCATCAGTGCCAGGAACCCCTTGGGGACTAGTGACAATGAGCAGTTCTTC; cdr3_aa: CAISARNPLGTSDNEQFF
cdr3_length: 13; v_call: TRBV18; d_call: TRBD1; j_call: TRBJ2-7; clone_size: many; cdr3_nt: TGTGCCAGCTCACAGGACAGGGTGAGCGAGCAGTACTTC; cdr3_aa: CASSQDRVSEQYF
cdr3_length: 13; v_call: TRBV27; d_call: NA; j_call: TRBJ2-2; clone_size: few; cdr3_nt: TGTGCCAGCAGTTCCTCTAACACCGGGGAGCTGTTTTTT; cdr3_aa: CASSSSNTGELFF
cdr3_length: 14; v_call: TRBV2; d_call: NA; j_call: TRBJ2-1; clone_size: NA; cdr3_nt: TGTGCCAGCAGCAGGGTCGTGAATTACAATGAGCAGTTCTTC; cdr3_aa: CASSRVVNYNEQFF
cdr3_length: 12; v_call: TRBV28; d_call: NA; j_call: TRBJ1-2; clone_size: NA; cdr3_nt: TGTGCCAGCAGTTCGGGGGAGTATGGCTACACCTTC; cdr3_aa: CASSSGEYGYTF
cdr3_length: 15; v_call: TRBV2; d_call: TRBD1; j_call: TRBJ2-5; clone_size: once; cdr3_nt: TGTGCCAGCAGTGAGGCCAGGGGGCGCAGAGAGACCCAGTACTTC; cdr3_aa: CASSEARGRRETQYF
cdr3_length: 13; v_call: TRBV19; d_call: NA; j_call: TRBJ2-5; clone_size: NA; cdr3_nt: TGTGCCAGTAGCACAATCGCAAAAGAGACCCAGTACTTC; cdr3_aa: CASSTIAKETQYF
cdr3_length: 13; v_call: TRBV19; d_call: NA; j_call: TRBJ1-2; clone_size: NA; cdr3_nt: TGTGCCAGTGCCCCGGTTTTGCCCTATGGCTACACCTTC; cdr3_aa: CASAPVLPYGYTF
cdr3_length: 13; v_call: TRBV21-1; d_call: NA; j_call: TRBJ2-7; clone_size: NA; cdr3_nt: TGTGCCAGCAAGACGGGGCGATCGGGGGAGCAGTACTTC; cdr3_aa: CASKTGRSGEQYF
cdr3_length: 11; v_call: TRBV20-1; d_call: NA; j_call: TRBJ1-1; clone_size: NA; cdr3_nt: TGCAGTGCTACAGAATACACTGAAGCTTTCTTT; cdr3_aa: CSATEYTEAFF
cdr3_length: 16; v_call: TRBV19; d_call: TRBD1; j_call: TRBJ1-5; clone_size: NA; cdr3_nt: TGTGCCAGTAGTCCACGCCCGGGACAGGGAATTCAGCCCCAGCATTTT; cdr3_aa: CASSPRPGQGIQPQHF
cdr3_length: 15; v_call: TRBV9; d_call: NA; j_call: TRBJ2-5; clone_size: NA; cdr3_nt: TGTGCCAGCAGCGACGGGATGCGGGCCGAAGAGACCCAGTACTTC; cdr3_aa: CASSDGMRAEETQYF
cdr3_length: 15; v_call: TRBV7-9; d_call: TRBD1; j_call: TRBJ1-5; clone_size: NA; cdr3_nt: TGTGCCAGCAGCTCATTTCCAGGGGGCCAATGGCCCCAGCATTTT; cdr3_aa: CASSSFPGGQWPQHF
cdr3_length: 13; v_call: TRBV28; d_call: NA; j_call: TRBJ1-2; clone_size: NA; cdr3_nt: TGTGCCAGCAGTTTAGTGACGGACTATGGCTACACCTTC; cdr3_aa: CASSLVTDYGYTF
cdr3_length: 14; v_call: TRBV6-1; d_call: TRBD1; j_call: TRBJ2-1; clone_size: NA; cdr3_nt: TGTGCCAGCAGTGAATCCAGGGGGTACAATGAGCAGTTCTTC; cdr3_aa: CASSESRGYNEQFF
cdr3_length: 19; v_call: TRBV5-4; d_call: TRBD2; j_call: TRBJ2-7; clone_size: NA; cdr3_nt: TGTGCCAGCAGCTTTATCGGACTAGCGGGCCCAAGGTTATCCTACGAGCAGTACTTC; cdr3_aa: CASSFIGLAGPRLSYEQYF
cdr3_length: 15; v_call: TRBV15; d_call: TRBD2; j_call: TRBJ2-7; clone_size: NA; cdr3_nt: TGTGCCACCAGCAGGGTCATTAGCGGGTCCTACGAGCAGTACTTC; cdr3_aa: CATSRVISGSYEQYF
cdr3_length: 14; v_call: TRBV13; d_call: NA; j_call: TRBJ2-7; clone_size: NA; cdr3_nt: TGTGCCAGCAGCTTCCCAGGGGATACCTACGAGCAGTACTTC; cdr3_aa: CASSFPGDTYEQYF